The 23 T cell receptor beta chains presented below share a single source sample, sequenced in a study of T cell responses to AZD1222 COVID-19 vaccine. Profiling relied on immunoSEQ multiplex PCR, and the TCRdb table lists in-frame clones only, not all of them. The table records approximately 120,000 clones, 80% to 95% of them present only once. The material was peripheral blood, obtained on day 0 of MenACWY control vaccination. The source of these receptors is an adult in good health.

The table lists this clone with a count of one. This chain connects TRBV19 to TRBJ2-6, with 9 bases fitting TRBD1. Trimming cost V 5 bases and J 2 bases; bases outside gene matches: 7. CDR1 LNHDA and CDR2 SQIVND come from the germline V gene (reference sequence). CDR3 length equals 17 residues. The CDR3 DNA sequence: TGTGCCAGTAGTTCGGACAGGGGTGATCCTGGGGCCAACGTCCTGACTTTC. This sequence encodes CASSSDRGDPGANVLTF.

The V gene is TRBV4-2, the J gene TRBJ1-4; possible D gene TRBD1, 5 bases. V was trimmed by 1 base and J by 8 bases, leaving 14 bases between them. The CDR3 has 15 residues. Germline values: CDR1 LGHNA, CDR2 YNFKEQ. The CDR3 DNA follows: TGTGCCAGCAGCCAAGGGTCAGGGAGGAAAGAAAAACTGTTTTTT. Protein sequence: CASSQGSGRKEKLFF.

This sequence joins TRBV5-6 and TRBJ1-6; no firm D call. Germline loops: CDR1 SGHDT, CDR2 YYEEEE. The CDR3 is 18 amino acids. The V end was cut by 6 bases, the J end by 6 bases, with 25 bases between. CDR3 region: CASNMGSVRTLSNSPLHF. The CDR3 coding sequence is TGTGCCAGCAATATGGGGTCCGTACGGACCCTCAGTAATTCACCCCTCCACTTT.

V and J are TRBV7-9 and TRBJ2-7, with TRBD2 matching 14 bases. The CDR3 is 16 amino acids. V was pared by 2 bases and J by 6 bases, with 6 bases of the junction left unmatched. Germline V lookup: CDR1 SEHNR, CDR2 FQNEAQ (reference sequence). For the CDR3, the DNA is TGTGCCAGCAGCTTACTGGAGGGACTAGCGGGAGTCGAGCAGTACTTC. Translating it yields CASSLLEGLAGVEQYF.

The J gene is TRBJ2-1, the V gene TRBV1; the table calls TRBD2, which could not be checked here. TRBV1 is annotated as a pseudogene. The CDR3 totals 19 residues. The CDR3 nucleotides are TGCACCAGCAGCCAAGGTCTTGAGTCTAGCGGGGGGCTATACAATGAGCAGTTCTTC. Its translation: CTSSQGLESSGGLYNEQFF.

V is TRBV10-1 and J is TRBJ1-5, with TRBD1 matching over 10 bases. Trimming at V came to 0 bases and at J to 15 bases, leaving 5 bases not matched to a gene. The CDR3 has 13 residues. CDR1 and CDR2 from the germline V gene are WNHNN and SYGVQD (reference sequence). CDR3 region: CASSESGDRGVHF. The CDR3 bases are TGCGCCAGCAGTGAGTCGGGGGACAGGGGAGTGCATTTT.

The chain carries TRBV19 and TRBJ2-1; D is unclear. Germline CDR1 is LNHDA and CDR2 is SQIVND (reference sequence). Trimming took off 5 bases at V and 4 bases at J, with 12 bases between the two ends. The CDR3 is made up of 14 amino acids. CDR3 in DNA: TGTGCCAGTAGTGCAGGCGACCGTTACAATGAGCAGTTCTTC. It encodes CASSAGDRYNEQFF.

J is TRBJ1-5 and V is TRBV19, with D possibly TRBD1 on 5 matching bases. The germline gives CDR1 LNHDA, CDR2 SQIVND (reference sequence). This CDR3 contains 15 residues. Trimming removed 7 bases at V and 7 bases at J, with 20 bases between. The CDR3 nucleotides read TGTGCCAGTACCACGGACATGGTTTACCGACAGCCCCAGCATTTT. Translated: CASTTDMVYRQPQHF.

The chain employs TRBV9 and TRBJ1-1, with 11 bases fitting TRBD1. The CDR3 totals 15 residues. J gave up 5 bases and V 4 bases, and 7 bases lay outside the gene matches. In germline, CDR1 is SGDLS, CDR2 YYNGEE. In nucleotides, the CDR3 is TGTGCCAGCAGCCCAGGGACAGGGGGAAGGACTGAAGCTTTCTTT. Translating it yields CASSPGTGGRTEAFF.

CDR3 bases: TGTGCCAGCAGCAGGGCCTCGGGGGGAAACACCATATATTTT. Translated: CASSRASGGNTIYF. V gene TRBV7-8 combines with J gene TRBJ1-3; D call uncertain. Per the germline V gene, CDR1 is SGHVS and CDR2 is FQNEAQ. The CDR3 loop spans 14 amino acids. The germline V and J ends were trimmed by 5 bases and 4 bases, with 12 bases remaining between them.

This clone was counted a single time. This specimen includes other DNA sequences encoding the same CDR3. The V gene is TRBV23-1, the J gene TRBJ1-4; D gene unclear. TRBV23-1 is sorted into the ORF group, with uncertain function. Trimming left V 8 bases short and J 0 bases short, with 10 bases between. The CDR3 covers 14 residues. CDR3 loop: CASCGKATNEKLFF. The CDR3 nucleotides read TGCGCCAGCTGTGGGAAGGCAACTAATGAAAAACTGTTTTTT.

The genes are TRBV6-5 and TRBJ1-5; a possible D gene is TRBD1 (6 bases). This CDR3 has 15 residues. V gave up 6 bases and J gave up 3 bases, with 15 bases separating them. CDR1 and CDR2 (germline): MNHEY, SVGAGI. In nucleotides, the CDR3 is TGTGCCAGCAGGGCTACAGGGCTTACCAATCAGCCCCAGCATTTT. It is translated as CASRATGLTNQPQHF.

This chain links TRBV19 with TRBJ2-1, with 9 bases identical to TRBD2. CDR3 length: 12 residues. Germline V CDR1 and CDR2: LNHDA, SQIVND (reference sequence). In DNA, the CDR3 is TGTGCAGCCGGGGCTAGCGGGGCCGAGGAGTTCTTC. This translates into CAAGASGAEEFF.

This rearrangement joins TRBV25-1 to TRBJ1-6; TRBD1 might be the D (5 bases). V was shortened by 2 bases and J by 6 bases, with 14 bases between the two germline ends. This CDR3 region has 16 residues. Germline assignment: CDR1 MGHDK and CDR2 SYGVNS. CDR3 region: CASSEIVGPGNSPLHF. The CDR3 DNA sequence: TGTGCCAGCAGTGAAATAGTGGGGCCAGGTAATTCACCCCTCCACTTT. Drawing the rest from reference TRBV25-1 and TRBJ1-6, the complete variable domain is EADIYQTPRYLVIGTGKKITLECSQTMGHDKMYWYQQDPGMELHLIHYSYGVNSTEKGDLSSESTVSRIRTEHFPLTLESARPSHTSQYLCASSEIVGPGNSPLHFGNGTRLTVT.

The CDR3 DNA sequence: TGCGCCAGCAGCCAAGAGTACGGGGCCGGTCAGCCCCAGCATTTT. Its protein is CASSQEYGAGQPQHF. This chain links TRBV4-3 with TRBJ1-5, with D perhaps matching TRBD1 (5 bases). CDR3 size: 15 residues. The germline V gene has CDR1 LGHNA and CDR2 YSLEER. The V gene lost 0 bases and the J gene lost 6 bases, with 12 bases spanning the gap.

The CDR3 DNA follows: TGTGCCAGCAGCCCATTTGAGGTCCAAGAGACCCAGTACTTC. It encodes CASSPFEVQETQYF. V gene TRBV5-4 combines with J gene TRBJ2-5, with D unresolved. The CDR3 has 14 amino acids. Germline V gene lookup returns CDR1 SGHNT and CDR2 YYREEE (reference sequence). Trimming stripped 4 bases from V and 1 base from J, with 11 bases between.

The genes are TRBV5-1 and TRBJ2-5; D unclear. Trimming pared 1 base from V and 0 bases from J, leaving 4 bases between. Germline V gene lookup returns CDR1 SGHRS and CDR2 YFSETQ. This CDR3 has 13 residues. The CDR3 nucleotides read TGCGCCAGCAGCTTGACTAACCAAGAGACCCAGTACTTC. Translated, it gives CASSLTNQETQYF.

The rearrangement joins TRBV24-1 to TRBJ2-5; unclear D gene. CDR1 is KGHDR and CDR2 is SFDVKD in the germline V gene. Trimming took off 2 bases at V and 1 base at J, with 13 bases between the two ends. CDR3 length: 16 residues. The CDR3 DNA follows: TGTGCCACCAGTGATTCCCCGGGCGCTACCCAAGAGACCCAGTACTTC. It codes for CATSDSPGATQETQYF.

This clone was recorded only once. Here the CDR3 reads CASSAWDRPSGELFF. The CDR3, as DNA: TGTGCCAGCAGCGCATGGGACAGGCCCTCCGGGGAGCTGTTTTTT. V usage is TRBV9 and J usage is TRBJ2-2, with 8 positions matching TRBD1. Germline assignment: CDR1 SGDLS and CDR2 YYNGEE. Unmatched junction bases numbered 7, after V lost 3 bases and J lost 6 bases. The CDR3 loop spans 15 amino acids.

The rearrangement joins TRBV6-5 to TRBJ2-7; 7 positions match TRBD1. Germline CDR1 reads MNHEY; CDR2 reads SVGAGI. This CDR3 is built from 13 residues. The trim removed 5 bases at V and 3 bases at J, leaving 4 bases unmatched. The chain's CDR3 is CASSQGQYYEQYF. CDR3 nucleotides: TGTGCCAGCAGTCAGGGACAGTACTACGAGCAGTACTTC.

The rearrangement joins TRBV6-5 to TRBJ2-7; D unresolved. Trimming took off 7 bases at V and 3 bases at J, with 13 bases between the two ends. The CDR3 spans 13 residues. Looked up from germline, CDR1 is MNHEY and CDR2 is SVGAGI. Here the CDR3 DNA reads TGTGCCAGCACCCGGACGGAAATCTACGAGCAGTACGTC. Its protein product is CASTRTEIYEQYV.

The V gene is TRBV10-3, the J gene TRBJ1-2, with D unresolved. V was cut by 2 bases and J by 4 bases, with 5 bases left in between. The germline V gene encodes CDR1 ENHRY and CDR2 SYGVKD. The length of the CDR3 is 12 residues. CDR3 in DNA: TGTGCCATCAGTGAGACAGCCTATGGCTACACCTTC. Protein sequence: CAISETAYGYTF.

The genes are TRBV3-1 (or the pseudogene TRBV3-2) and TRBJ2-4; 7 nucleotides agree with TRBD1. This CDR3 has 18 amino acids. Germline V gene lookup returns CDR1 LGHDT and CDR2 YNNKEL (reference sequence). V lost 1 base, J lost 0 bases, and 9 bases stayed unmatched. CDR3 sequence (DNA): TGTGCCAGCAGCCAAGCCACGGGACAGCTTCTAGCCAAAAACATTCAGTACTTC. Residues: CASSQATGQLLAKNIQYF.